Presented here are 23 T cell receptor beta chains from one specimen sequenced in a study. Via MiXCR, TCRdb re-called the 5' RACE reads, giving one row per CDR3 protein. The data contain 62,000 or so distinct CDR3 sequences, roughly 28% of them singletons. Tregs were sorted as CD4+CD25+CD127-/low cells. Sequencing was done on a sample of tumor-infiltrating Tregs sorted from the breast tumor. The receptor source for this set is a female donor with breast cancer.

This clonotype showed up just a few times. V and J are TRBV3-1 and TRBJ2-2; D perhaps matches TRBD2 (6 bases). Trimming took 5 bases from V and 6 from J, leaving 13 bases between them. Germline values: CDR1 LGHDT, CDR2 YNNKEL (reference sequence). This CDR3 contains 14 residues. The CDR3 spells CASSETSYAGELFF. The CDR3 DNA reads TGTGCCAGCAGCGAGACTAGTTACGCCGGGGAGCTGTTTTTT.

The chain uses TRBV6-1 and TRBJ1-5; no clear D. Germline V gene lookup returns CDR1 MNHNS and CDR2 SASEGT. With 5 bases removed from V and 4 bases from J, the gap between germline ends came to 9 bases. There are 13 residues in the CDR3. This CDR3 reads CASSPGRNQPQHF. CDR3 DNA sequence: TGTGCCAGCAGTCCTGGAAGGAATCAGCCCCAGCATTTT.

The V call is TRBV5-1, the J call TRBJ1-2; possibly TRBD1 for D (5 bases). The V and J ends lost 4 bases and 5 bases respectively, with 15 bases between them. The CDR3 runs 14 residues. The germline CDR1 and CDR2 sequences are SGHRS and YFSETQ. The CDR3 DNA follows: TGCGCCAGCAGCGGGGGGGACGGCTCGTATGGCTACACCTTC. Amino acids: CASSGGDGSYGYTF.

Notes on this clonotype: The germline gene is not matched at one end of the junction; a read error may be the cause. This chain connects TRBV29-1 to TRBJ1-1, with 8 bases lining up with TRBD1. Germline V lookup: CDR1 SQVTM, CDR2 ANQGSEA. This CDR3 is built from 14 residues. The DNA for the CDR3 is TGCGGCGTTGGAGCGACAGGGGTTGGGACTGAAGCTTTCTTT. It specifies CGVGATGVGTEAFF. Using reference TRBV29-1 and TRBJ1-1 for the parts outside the CDR3, the full variable domain is SAVISQKPSRDICQRGTSLTIQCQVDSQVTMMFWYRQQPGQSLTLIATANQGSEATYESGFVIDKFPISRPNLTFSTLTVSNMSPEDSSIYLCGVGATGVGTEAFFGQGTRLTVV.

This clonotype has only a few counts. The DNA for the CDR3 is TGTGCCAGCAGCTCGAGGAGGGGGTCTGGCTACACCTTC. This encodes CASSSRRGSGYTF. This rearrangement joins TRBV28 to TRBJ1-2; D is possibly TRBD1 (6 bases). Trimming left V 6 bases short and J 7 bases short, with 15 bases between. Germline values: CDR1 MDHEN, CDR2 SYDVKM. This CDR3 is 13 amino acids long.

A note on this clonotype: This may be a read error: a much more frequent sequence differs by one nucleotide. V usage is TRBV5-1 and J usage is TRBJ2-1, with D tentatively TRBD2 (5 bases). The germline V and J ends were trimmed by 0 bases and 15 bases, with 19 bases remaining between them. The CDR3 covers 14 residues. Germline V gives CDR1 SGHRS, CDR2 YFSETQ. The CDR3 DNA reads TGCGCCAGCAGCTTGGGAGGTCCGGGGAGTCGGTCGTTCTTC. Translating it yields CASSLGGPGSRSFF.

This clonotype was recorded only once. The chain links TRBV20-1 to TRBJ2-1, with 12 bases aligning to TRBD2. J was trimmed by 9 bases and V by 5 bases; bases with no gene match: 11. This CDR3 spans 15 amino acids. Per the germline V gene, CDR1 is DFQATT and CDR2 is SNEGSKA (reference sequence). The CDR3 region has the DNA TGCAGTGCTGGAAAGTCGGGACTAGCGGGTCCTGAGCAGTTCTTC. It is translated as CSAGKSGLAGPEQFF.

As for this clonotype: Given a much more abundant clone one base away, this may be a read error. Given the absence of the conserved phenylalanine or tryptophan at the CDR3 end, a read error is likely. The chain joins TRBV10-3 to TRBJ2-1; D possibly corresponds to TRBD2 (5 bases). The CDR3 consists of 12 residues. V gave up 6 bases and J gave up 7 bases, with 10 bases separating them. Per the germline V gene, CDR1 is ENHRY and CDR2 is SYGVKD. CDR3 sequence (DNA): TGTGCCATCAGCGAAGAGCGGAATGAGCAGTTCTCC. Translated: CAISEERNEQFS.

This clonotype occurred a few times. The chain is built from TRBV5-1 and TRBJ2-5; tentative D call: TRBD1 (6 bases). CDR1 is SGHRS, CDR2 YFSETQ, per germline. V dropped 4 bases and J dropped 1 base, with 11 bases sitting between them. CDR3 length equals 14 residues. CDR3 amino acids: CASSRTAAQETQYF. Here the CDR3 DNA reads TGCGCCAGCAGCCGGACAGCCGCCCAAGAGACCCAGTACTTC.

This clonotype was detected many times. The CDR3 sequence: CSASWGYNEQFF. The DNA of the CDR3 is TGCAGTGCTTCATGGGGGTACAATGAGCAGTTCTTC. V gene TRBV20-1 combines with J gene TRBJ2-1; D may match TRBD1 or TRBD2 (5 bases each). Germline assignment: CDR1 DFQATT and CDR2 SNEGSKA (reference sequence). The CDR3 spans 12 residues. V shed 5 bases and J shed 4 bases, with 9 bases lying between them.

This clonotype was seen more than once but under ten times. The chain carries TRBV12-3 or TRBV12-4 and TRBJ2-2; TRBD2 is a possible D gene (5 bases). CDR3 length: 17 amino acids. Trimming left V 5 bases short and J 1 base short, with 17 bases between. In DNA form, the CDR3 reads TGTGCCAGCAGTCTAGAGGGCTGGGGAAGGAACACCGGGGAGCTGTTTTTT. It translates to CASSLEGWGRNTGELFF.

With regard to this clonotype: One junction end disagrees with the germline gene, perhaps due to a read error. The CDR3 region is CASSFGGARGYTF. The CDR3 region has the DNA TGCGCCAGCAGTTTTGGGGGCGCGCGAGGCTACACCTTC. The rearrangement joins TRBV28 to TRBJ1-2; possibly TRBD1 for D (6 bases). The CDR3 is 13 residues long. CDR1 MDHEN and CDR2 SYDVKM come from the germline V gene.

This clonotype appeared a few times. The genes are TRBV6-6 and TRBJ2-3; D not resolved. Trimming left V 9 bases short and J 3 bases short, with 22 bases between. Germline CDR1 reads MNHNY; CDR2 reads SVGAGI (reference sequence). This CDR3 has 16 amino acids. The CDR3 reads CASHRSDPLKTDTQYF. The CDR3 coding sequence is TGTGCCAGTCATCGGTCGGACCCGCTAAAGACAGATACGCAGTATTTT.

This clonotype was counted only a few times. The rearrangement uses TRBV11-2 and TRBJ2-1, with 15 bases that match TRBD2. V shed 0 bases and J 15 bases; nucleotides not matched to a gene: 6. This CDR3 contains 15 residues. Germline CDR1 is SGHAT and CDR2 is FQNNGV. The CDR3: CASSLEGLAGGPRFF. The CDR3 nucleotides read TGTGCCAGCAGCTTAGAGGGACTAGCGGGGGGACCGAGGTTCTTC.

Note on this clonotype: The missing conserved phenylalanine or tryptophan at the end of this CDR3 makes a read error likely. V gene TRBV2 combines with J gene TRBJ2-6; 8 bases are a match to TRBD1. The CDR3 is made up of 16 amino acids. Per germline, CDR1 SNHLY and CDR2 FYNNEI. V shed 7 bases, J shed 4 bases, and the junction held 9 bases outside the gene matches. CDR3 nucleotides: TGTGCCAGCAACCGAGGGTCAGGGGGCGGGGCCAACGTCCTGACTTCC. This sequence encodes CASNRGSGGGANVLTS.

This clonotype is medium-sized by share. This sequence joins TRBV5-6 and TRBJ2-7, with D perhaps matching TRBD1 or TRBD2 (6 bases each). Trimming took off 0 bases at V and 0 bases at J, with 10 bases between the two ends. CDR1 is SGHDT, CDR2 YYEEEE, per germline. This CDR3 is 15 amino acids long. DNA of the CDR3: TGTGCCAGCAGCTTGGTGGGGGGCTACTCCTACGAGCAGTACTTC. Residues: CASSLVGGYSYEQYF. The full variable domain, completed using reference TRBV5-6 and TRBJ2-7, is DAGVTQSPTHLIKTRGQQVTLRCSPKSGHDTVSWYQQALGQGPQFIFQYYEEEERQRGNFPDRFSGHQFPNYSSELNVNALLLGDSALYLCASSLVGGYSYEQYFGPGTRLTVT.

This clonotype has a handful of counts. The rearrangement links TRBV5-1 to TRBJ1-1, with 7 bases matching TRBD1. CDR3 size: 15 residues. Per the germline V gene, CDR1 is SGHRS and CDR2 is YFSETQ. V lost 2 bases, J lost 3 bases, and 7 bases stayed unmatched. CDR3 sequence: CASSLGTARDTEAFF. The CDR3 nucleotides read TGCGCCAGCAGCTTAGGGACAGCCCGAGACACTGAAGCTTTCTTT.

J is TRBJ1-6 and V is TRBV2, with TRBD1 matching 9 bases. Germline V gene data show CDR1 as SNHLY and CDR2 as FYNNEI. The CDR3 extends over 13 amino acids. V dropped 7 bases and J dropped 9; count of bases not matched to a gene: 4. The CDR3 protein is CASNGQGTSPLHF. The CDR3 region has the DNA TGTGCCAGCAACGGACAGGGGACTTCACCCCTCCACTTT.

This clonotype was recorded a few times. This chain uses TRBV5-1 with TRBJ2-7; no definite D call. The germline V gene encodes CDR1 SGHRS and CDR2 YFSETQ. V lost 0 bases and J lost 6, with 10 bases in between. The CDR3 is 13 amino acids. The CDR3 is CASSLAGLGEQYF. CDR3 coding DNA: TGCGCCAGCAGCTTGGCTGGGTTGGGCGAGCAGTACTTC.

This clonotype appeared many times. The genes are TRBV28 and TRBJ2-1, with TRBD2 matching over 7 bases. The CDR3 contains 17 residues. V lost 0 bases to trimming and J lost 2 bases; unmatched junction nucleotides: 7. CDR1 and CDR2 from the germline V gene are MDHEN and SYDVKM. The CDR3 nucleotides are TGTGCCAGCAGTTTATGGGGGGGAGGGATCACCTACAATGAGCAGTTCTTC. Translated, it gives CASSLWGGGITYNEQFF.

The chain joins TRBV11-3 to TRBJ1-1, with D possibly TRBD1 on 5 matching bases. The CDR3 spans 13 residues. V lost 6 bases, J lost 1 base, and 9 bases lay in between. The germline CDR1 and CDR2 sequences are SGHNT and YENEEA. This chain's CDR3 is CASSRQKNTEAFF. DNA for the CDR3: TGTGCCAGCAGTCGACAGAAGAACACTGAAGCTTTCTTT.

The chain couples TRBV7-9 to TRBJ1-3, with TRBD1 matching 7 bases. Per the germline V gene, CDR1 is SEHNR and CDR2 is FQNEAQ (reference sequence). J gave up 2 bases and V 6 bases, and 7 bases lay outside the gene matches. This CDR3 is 15 amino acids long. The CDR3 nucleotides read TGTGCCAGCAGTACCGCCGGGACAGCTGGAAACACCATATATTTT. It is translated as CASSTAGTAGNTIYF.

This clonotype was counted ten times or more. This sequence joins TRBV5-6 and TRBJ1-4; no reliable D call. Germline CDR1 SGHDT, CDR2 YYEEEE. The ends were cut back, 4 bases at V and 0 bases at J, with 7 bases in the middle. The CDR3 runs 14 residues. CDR3 sequence (DNA): TGTGCCAGCAGCCGTCAGTCAACTAATGAAAAACTGTTTTTT. This gives the protein CASSRQSTNEKLFF.